The rows below give T cell receptor beta chains drawn from one sample of a study of response to subunit inactivated influenza vaccine. TCRdb called the RT-PCR reads again in MiXCR, with one record for every CDR3 protein. This sample has hundreds of thousands of distinct CDR3 sequences, with roughly 12% found just once. This sample was also put to use in a study of T cells expressing NK-cell markers.

Sequenced material: PBMCs from blood, taken on the day of vaccination. Every receptor here comes from a man aged 45 to 65 who received an inactivated influenza vaccine. Each CDR3 is given with its conserved first and last residue. Fields, in order: V gene, J gene, clone size, D gene, CDR3 protein, CDR3 DNA. D genes are given only for firm matches. Only some rows state a clone size, as once, few, many or a class for expanded clones.

v_call: TRBV20-1
j_call: TRBJ1-6
clone_size: .
d_call: TRBD1
cdr3_aa: CSAREQTGQGGSPLHF
cdr3_nt: TGCAGTGCTAGGGAGCAGACGGGACAGGGAGGATCACCCCTCCACTTT

v_call: TRBV7-2
j_call: TRBJ2-7
clone_size: .
d_call: .
cdr3_aa: CASSLVSGWWDEQYF
cdr3_nt: TGTGCCAGCAGCTTAGTGTCCGGGTGGTGGGACGAGCAGTACTTC

v_call: TRBV28
j_call: TRBJ1-3
clone_size: .
d_call: .
cdr3_aa: CASSFSGLSGNTIYF
cdr3_nt: TGTGCCAGCAGTTTTTCGGGGCTCTCTGGAAACACCATATATTTT

v_call: TRBV11-2
j_call: TRBJ2-7
clone_size: few
d_call: TRBD2
cdr3_aa: CASSLDPGLAEAYEQYF
cdr3_nt: TGTGCCAGCAGCTTAGATCCGGGACTAGCGGAGGCCTACGAGCAGTACTTC

v_call: TRBV4-1
j_call: TRBJ2-5
clone_size: .
d_call: TRBD1
cdr3_aa: CASSQDTGGWQTQYF
cdr3_nt: TGCGCCAGCAGCCAGGATACAGGGGGCTGGCAGACCCAGTACTTC

v_call: TRBV29-1
j_call: TRBJ1-2
clone_size: .
d_call: TRBD1
cdr3_aa: CSVARGNYGYTF
cdr3_nt: TGCAGCGTGGCCAGGGGGAACTATGGCTACACCTTC

v_call: TRBV2
j_call: TRBJ2-1
clone_size: few
d_call: .
cdr3_aa: CASSEFLYEQFF
cdr3_nt: TGTGCCAGCAGTGAATTCTTGTATGAGCAGTTCTTC

v_call: TRBV10-3
j_call: TRBJ1-6
clone_size: few
d_call: TRBD1
cdr3_aa: CAIRGQGTMNSPLHF
cdr3_nt: TGTGCCATCAGGGGACAGGGGACAATGAATTCACCCCTCCACTTT

v_call: TRBV15
j_call: TRBJ1-1
clone_size: .
d_call: .
cdr3_aa: CATSRALNTEAFF
cdr3_nt: TGTGCCACCAGCAGAGCGCTCAACACTGAAGCTTTCTTT

v_call: TRBV28
j_call: TRBJ1-2
clone_size: many
d_call: .
cdr3_aa: CASSPPTAEMGYTF
cdr3_nt: TGTGCCAGCAGTCCCCCTACAGCCGAAATGGGCTACACCTTC

v_call: TRBV2
j_call: TRBJ2-1
clone_size: .
d_call: TRBD1
cdr3_aa: CASSASRDRLNEQFF
cdr3_nt: TGTGCCAGCAGTGCGTCCCGGGACAGGCTCAATGAGCAGTTCTTC

v_call: TRBV6-2/TRBV6-3
j_call: TRBJ2-7
clone_size: .
d_call: .
cdr3_aa: CASSSSRDGYYEQYF
cdr3_nt: TGTGCCAGCAGTTCCTCCCGGGACGGTTACTACGAGCAGTACTTC

v_call: TRBV18
j_call: TRBJ2-3
clone_size: few
d_call: .
cdr3_aa: CASSPRRTLDTQYF
cdr3_nt: TGTGCCAGCTCACCACGCAGGACGTTAGATACGCAGTATTTT

v_call: TRBV4-3
j_call: TRBJ2-7
clone_size: few
d_call: .
cdr3_aa: CASSQDSGHSYEQYF
cdr3_nt: TGCGCCAGCAGCCAAGATTCGGGACACTCCTACGAGCAGTACTTC

v_call: TRBV4-2
j_call: TRBJ2-7
clone_size: few
d_call: TRBD2
cdr3_aa: CASSQLWAGGQSYEQYF
cdr3_nt: TGTGCCAGCAGCCAACTCTGGGCGGGGGGGCAAAGTTACGAGCAGTACTTC

v_call: TRBV12-3/TRBV12-4
j_call: TRBJ2-1
clone_size: few
d_call: TRBD2
cdr3_aa: CASRSSGVYNEQFF
cdr3_nt: TGTGCCAGCAGGTCTAGCGGGGTATACAATGAGCAGTTCTTC

v_call: TRBV28
j_call: TRBJ2-7
clone_size: few
d_call: .
cdr3_aa: CASSLTQGREQYF
cdr3_nt: TGTGCCAGCAGTTTAACGCAGGGGAGGGAGCAGTACTTC

v_call: TRBV5-1
j_call: TRBJ2-7
clone_size: .
d_call: .
cdr3_aa: CASNPGGWPSEQYF
cdr3_nt: TGCGCCAGCAACCCCGGGGGCTGGCCATCCGAGCAGTACTTC

v_call: TRBV5-1
j_call: TRBJ1-1
clone_size: few
d_call: .
cdr3_aa: CASKQDSVNTEAFF
cdr3_nt: TGCGCCAGCAAGCAAGACAGCGTGAACACTGAAGCTTTCTTT

v_call: TRBV15
j_call: TRBJ2-5
clone_size: .
d_call: .
cdr3_aa: CATSRVTGYQETQYF
cdr3_nt: TGTGCCACCAGCAGAGTAACGGGGTATCAAGAGACCCAGTACTTC

v_call: TRBV24-1
j_call: TRBJ2-2
clone_size: .
d_call: .
cdr3_aa: CATSQGGELFF
cdr3_nt: TGTGCCACCAGTCAAGGCGGGGAGCTGTTTTTT

v_call: TRBV28
j_call: TRBJ2-1
clone_size: .
d_call: TRBD2
cdr3_aa: CASSAIAGTYNEQFF
cdr3_nt: TGTGCCAGCAGTGCCATAGCGGGGACTTACAATGAGCAGTTCTTC

v_call: TRBV12-3/TRBV12-4
j_call: TRBJ2-1
clone_size: medium-sized
d_call: TRBD1
cdr3_aa: CASSPGTGILGNEQFF
cdr3_nt: TGTGCCAGCAGTCCCGGGACAGGGATTCTAGGCAATGAGCAGTTCTTC

v_call: TRBV5-1
j_call: TRBJ2-1
clone_size: many
d_call: TRBD1
cdr3_aa: CASNTRQGSSYNEQFF
cdr3_nt: TGCGCCAGCAACACAAGACAGGGTAGCTCCTACAATGAGCAGTTCTTC

v_call: TRBV12-3/TRBV12-4
j_call: TRBJ1-1
clone_size: many
d_call: TRBD1
cdr3_aa: CASSFGGGGTEAFF
cdr3_nt: TGTGCCAGCAGTTTCGGAGGGGGCGGGACTGAAGCTTTCTTT

v_call: TRBV6-2/TRBV6-3
j_call: TRBJ2-5
clone_size: .
d_call: TRBD1
cdr3_aa: CASSRQGTVRSLFGTQYF
cdr3_nt: TGTGCCAGCAGCAGACAGGGTACAGTACGATCGTTATTCGGGACCCAGTACTTC

v_call: TRBV24-1
j_call: TRBJ1-6
clone_size: many
d_call: .
cdr3_aa: CATRRQENSPLHF
cdr3_nt: TGTGCCACCAGAAGACAGGAAAATTCACCCCTCCACTTT

v_call: TRBV28
j_call: TRBJ2-7
clone_size: .
d_call: .
cdr3_aa: CASSLHVGSLAYEQYF
cdr3_nt: TGTGCCAGCAGTTTACACGTTGGGTCTTTGGCGTACGAGCAGTACTTC

v_call: TRBV20-1
j_call: TRBJ2-7
clone_size: few
d_call: TRBD1
cdr3_aa: CSANPGQSYEQYF
cdr3_nt: TGCAGTGCTAACCCGGGACAGTCCTACGAGCAGTACTTC

v_call: TRBV18
j_call: TRBJ1-1
clone_size: .
d_call: .
cdr3_aa: CASSPGRQRNTEAFF
cdr3_nt: TGTGCCAGCTCTCCTGGAAGACAGAGGAACACTGAAGCTTTCTTT

v_call: TRBV10-3
j_call: TRBJ2-1
clone_size: few
d_call: .
cdr3_aa: CAIKGGAPVEQFF
cdr3_nt: TGTGCCATCAAAGGGGGAGCCCCGGTTGAGCAGTTCTTC

v_call: TRBV24-1
j_call: TRBJ2-3
clone_size: many
d_call: .
cdr3_aa: CATSPDSTDTQYF
cdr3_nt: TGTGCCACCAGTCCGGACAGCACAGATACGCAGTATTTT

v_call: TRBV18
j_call: TRBJ2-1
clone_size: .
d_call: .
cdr3_aa: CASSGPGDNNEQFF
cdr3_nt: TGTGCCAGCTCCGGGCCGGGAGACAACAATGAGCAGTTCTTC

v_call: TRBV14
j_call: TRBJ2-4
clone_size: few
d_call: .
cdr3_aa: CASSPGGRGGRADF
cdr3_nt: TGTGCCAGCAGCCCAGGGGGGAGAGGAGGGCGTGCGGACTTC

v_call: TRBV20-1
j_call: TRBJ2-3
clone_size: many
d_call: .
cdr3_aa: CSARDQGTTDTQYF
cdr3_nt: TGCAGTGCTAGAGATCAGGGCACCACAGATACGCAGTATTTT

v_call: TRBV2
j_call: TRBJ2-7
clone_size: .
d_call: .
cdr3_aa: CASGTGRDSYEQYF
cdr3_nt: TGTGCCAGCGGCACGGGCAGGGATTCCTACGAGCAGTACTTC

v_call: TRBV5-1
j_call: TRBJ1-3
clone_size: few
d_call: TRBD1
cdr3_aa: CASSSTGLSSGNTIYF
cdr3_nt: TGCGCCAGCAGCTCGACAGGGCTGTCCTCTGGAAACACCATATATTTT

v_call: TRBV4-3
j_call: TRBJ2-7
clone_size: few
d_call: TRBD2
cdr3_aa: CASSQELAGTYEQYF
cdr3_nt: TGCGCCAGCAGCCAAGAACTAGCGGGGACCTACGAGCAGTACTTC

v_call: TRBV12-3/TRBV12-4
j_call: TRBJ2-1
clone_size: .
d_call: TRBD1
cdr3_aa: CASSPPRDSAFF
cdr3_nt: TGTGCCAGCAGTCCCCCCCGGGACAGTGCGTTCTTC

v_call: TRBV28
j_call: TRBJ2-5
clone_size: many
d_call: TRBD1
cdr3_aa: CASSLGQGLEQETQYF
cdr3_nt: TGTGCCAGCAGTCTTGGACAGGGTCTCGAGCAAGAGACCCAGTACTTC

v_call: TRBV4-1
j_call: TRBJ2-2
clone_size: many
d_call: TRBD2
cdr3_aa: CASSPQIIRLADSTGELFF
cdr3_nt: TGCGCCAGCAGCCCGCAGATCATTCGACTAGCGGATTCCACCGGGGAGCTGTTTTTT

v_call: TRBV28
j_call: TRBJ2-1
clone_size: few
d_call: .
cdr3_aa: CASRLPGGNEQFF
cdr3_nt: TGTGCCAGCAGATTACCCGGTGGGAATGAGCAGTTCTTC

v_call: TRBV7-2
j_call: TRBJ2-2
clone_size: many
d_call: .
cdr3_aa: CASSPHSVGELFF
cdr3_nt: TGTGCCAGCAGCCCCCATAGTGTCGGGGAGCTGTTTTTT

v_call: TRBV6-5
j_call: TRBJ2-7
clone_size: .
d_call: .
cdr3_aa: CASRKDYEQYF
cdr3_nt: TGTGCCAGCAGGAAAGACTACGAGCAGTACTTC

v_call: TRBV5-1
j_call: TRBJ2-4
clone_size: .
d_call: TRBD1
cdr3_aa: CASSLISGTGLAQYF
cdr3_nt: TGCGCCAGCAGCTTGATCTCTGGGACAGGCCTTGCGCAGTACTTC

v_call: TRBV28
j_call: TRBJ2-7
clone_size: few
d_call: TRBD1
cdr3_aa: CASSFQGARYEQYF
cdr3_nt: TGTGCCAGCAGTTTCCAGGGGGCGCGTTACGAGCAGTACTTC

v_call: TRBV7-2
j_call: TRBJ2-5
clone_size: few
d_call: TRBD1
cdr3_aa: CASSTPRTGPGETQYF
cdr3_nt: TGTGCCAGCAGCACCCCAAGGACAGGGCCGGGCGAGACCCAGTACTTC